The sequence of this T cell receptor (beta chain) was determined in a study of cytomegalovirus exposure and HLA in healthy donors. Study-wide results and limits: An analysis that came later showed most CMV-associated TCR beta chains appearing HLA-restricted. Versus the approximately 700-donor mean, an Asian-associated ancestry cluster reportedly showed fewer N-insertions in a later analysis. Equally common other TCR beta chains were less clonally expanded than HLA-associated ones, a later analysis found.

The study ran its PCR with 60 Vbeta and 13 Jbeta primers. Authors' processing steps: Roughly 73 million unique TCR beta chains, roughly 11 million of them shared, were counted by a later analysis. Here immunoSEQ multiplex PCR was the method, and the copy in TCRdb shows in-frame clones only, minus some. V and J calls and clone size are those listed in that table; D and trimming were worked out from the DNA. The sample lists 150,000 to 200,000 clones; 68% were seen once. The CDR3 covers 14 residues. Trimming stripped 4 bases from V and 1 base from J, with 11 bases between. Germline V gene lookup returns CDR1 KGHSH and CDR2 LQKENI. Turning to this clone: No antigen is known for it.

Sequenced: PBMCs. This chain links TRBV18 with TRBJ2-7; D is perhaps TRBD2 (5 bases). This clonotype originated in a woman younger than 35 in good health and CMV-seropositive. Here the CDR3 DNA reads TGTGCCAGCTCACAAAGAGGCGGGTCCTACGAGCAGTACTTC. Translated: CASSQRGGSYEQYF.